The clone carrying this TCR beta chain occurred a few times. The data originate from a study of cytotoxic CD8 clonotypes in ibrutinib-treated CLL. Looking at the study overall: Among responders, roughly 24 were partial and 2 complete; after median about 72 months, approximately 15 stayed remitted and approximately 12 progressed.

Germline V gene data show CDR1 as MNHEY and CDR2 as SVGAGI. The length of the CDR3 is 14 residues. The V gene lost 7 bases and the J gene lost 4 bases, with 14 bases spanning the gap. The data were produced by immunoSEQ multiplex PCR, yet TCRdb's version contains in-frame clones alone and is incomplete. The sample has 250,000 to 350,000 clones, 76% seen once. The source was PBMCs, collected at disease progression, from a patient treated with ibrutinib. The chain uses TRBV6-5 and TRBJ2-1; TRBD1 or TRBD2 may be the D gene (5 bases each). The source of this sequence is a human donor with chronic lymphocytic leukemia. CDR3 nucleotide sequence: TGTGCCAGCAAGCCGGGACGGCAATACAATGAGCAGTTCTTC. Encoded protein: CASKPGRQYNEQFF.